Sequencing of this TCR beta chain was carried out in a study of T cell responses to AZD1222 COVID-19 vaccine. Findings and caveats of the study: With two AZD1222 doses given, Spike-specific TCR breadth and depth both rose.

CDR3 length: 13 amino acids. Germline V gene lookup returns CDR1 SEHNR and CDR2 FQNEAQ (reference sequence). V dropped 5 bases and J dropped 4 bases, with 11 bases sitting between them. Data came from immunoSEQ multiplex PCR; TCRdb stores just in-frame clones and leaves some out. The sample has 100,000 to 150,000 clones, approximately 90% seen once. As concerns this clone: Its cognate antigen is unknown.

The sample consisted of peripheral blood, taken on day 0 of AZD1222 vaccination. This TCR came from an adult in good health. V and J are TRBV7-9 and TRBJ1-1; TRBD1 might be the D (5 bases). The CDR3 region has the DNA TGTGCCAGCAGCCCCGAAGGGGTCACTGAAGCTTTCTTT. It is translated as CASSPEGVTEAFF.